The present T cell receptor beta chain was sequenced within a study of blood T cell repertoires in COVID-19. Overall study context: Acute and convalescent COVID-19 samples came from the United States, Italy and Spain. In each case, the material was cDNA or gDNA derived from T cells, B-cell-depleted T cells, or PBMCs.

As originally analysed: Amplification of reference gene primers was used by the study to estimate nucleated cell counts. Sequencing used immunoSEQ multiplex PCR; TCRdb keeps in-frame clones, though not all of them. D and trimming were read from the DNA, whereas the V and J calls and clone size are those reported in that table. The sample contains around 220,000 clones, roughly 80% of which appear only once. The CDR3 covers 15 residues. Trimming shortened V by 0 bases and J by 9 bases, and 15 bases separated the two germline ends. Germline V CDR1 and CDR2: LNHNV, YYDKDF (reference sequence). Input material: peripheral blood. This TCR came from a woman aged 40 to 50 with active or convalescent COVID-19. This chain joins TRBV15 and TRBJ1-5; no clear D gene. This CDR3 is CATSRDPALARPQHF. CDR3 DNA sequence: TGTGCCACCAGCAGAGATCCAGCTCTAGCGCGGCCCCAGCATTTT.